This is a list of T cell receptor beta chains from one sample in a study of blood T cell repertoires in COVID-19. Sequenced by immunoSEQ multiplex PCR; TCRdb stores in-frame clones only, minus some. The data contain nearly 95,000 clones, 85% to 90% of them singletons. The sequencing sample was made of peripheral blood. These receptors all come from a human donor with active COVID-19. The donor label of this sample is uncertain. Each CDR3 is given with its conserved first and last residue. D genes are given only for firm matches. Not all rows give a size; the values are once, few, many and, for expanded clones, a class.

D gene	V gene	clone size	J gene	CDR3 protein	CDR3 DNA
TRBD2	TRBV7-9	.	TRBJ2-2	CASRTGLANTGELFF	TGTGCCAGCAGAACAGGACTAGCGAACACCGGGGAGCTGTTTTTT
.	TRBV7-2	.	TRBJ1-3	CASSRQPLSSGNTIYF	TGTGCCAGCAGTCGACAGCCTCTGAGCTCTGGAAACACCATATATTTT
.	TRBV20-1	.	TRBJ1-1	CSASRNTEAFF	TGCAGTGCTTCCAGGAACACTGAAGCTTTCTTT
TRBD1	TRBV5-4	.	TRBJ1-1	CASSRGDRMNTEAFF	TGTGCCAGCAGCCGGGGGGACAGGATGAACACTGAAGCTTTCTTT
.	TRBV9	.	TRBJ1-1	CASSGLMTGTEAFF	TGTGCCAGCAGCGGCCTCATGACGGGAACTGAAGCTTTCTTT
TRBD1	TRBV27	.	TRBJ1-5	CASSRDRVGQPQHF	TGTGCCAGCTCCCGGGACAGGGTGGGTCAGCCCCAGCATTTT
.	TRBV28	.	TRBJ2-7	CASSLGGAIYEQYF	TGTGCCAGCAGTTTAGGAGGGGCTATATACGAGCAGTACTTC
.	TRBV9	.	TRBJ1-3	CASSVGGHSGNTIYF	TGTGCCAGCAGCGTAGGAGGGCACTCTGGAAACACCATATATTTT
.	TRBV10-1	.	TRBJ1-1	CASRDTMNTEAFF	TGCGCCAGCAGGGACACAATGAACACTGAAGCTTTCTTT
TRBD1	TRBV6-5	.	TRBJ2-2	CASSRTGGNTGELFF	TGTGCCAGCAGTCGGACAGGGGGCAACACCGGGGAGCTGTTTTTT
TRBD1	TRBV7-2	.	TRBJ1-1	CASSWTGRPEAFF	TGTGCCAGCAGCTGGACAGGGAGGCCCGAAGCTTTCTTT
TRBD1	TRBV5-1	.	TRBJ2-2	CASGDRGYSNTGELFF	TGCGCCAGCGGAGACAGGGGGTACTCGAACACCGGGGAGCTGTTTTTT
TRBD1	TRBV5-1	once	TRBJ1-2	CASSLRTGGAYGYTF	TGCGCCAGCAGCCTAAGGACAGGGGGCGCGTATGGCTACACCTTC
TRBD2	TRBV18	.	TRBJ2-7	CASSPQLATSSYEQYF	TGTGCCAGCTCACCCCAACTAGCGACGAGCTCCTACGAGCAGTACTTC
.	TRBV18	.	TRBJ2-7	CASSPLGRGGPYEQYF	TGTGCCAGCTCACCACTTGGCCGCGGGGGCCCCTACGAGCAGTACTTC
TRBD1	TRBV12-3/TRBV12-4	.	TRBJ1-5	CASRGQVNQPQHF	TGTGCCAGCAGGGGACAGGTCAATCAGCCCCAGCATTTT
.	TRBV18	.	TRBJ1-2	CASSWEYGYTF	TGTGCCAGCTCATGGGAGTATGGCTACACCTTC
.	TRBV6-1	.	TRBJ2-1	CASSEQGSYNEQFF	TGTGCCAGCAGTGAACAGGGGTCCTACAATGAGCAGTTCTTC
.	TRBV11-1	.	TRBJ2-7	CASSIELRYEQYF	TGTGCCAGCAGCATAGAACTGAGGTACGAGCAGTACTTC
TRBD2	TRBV5-1	.	TRBJ2-3	CASSPGLAGGSFTDTQYF	TGCGCCAGCAGCCCTGGACTAGCGGGGGGGTCTTTCACAGATACGCAGTATTTT
.	TRBV5-6	.	TRBJ1-1	CASSFQMNTEAFF	TGTGCCAGCAGCTTTCAGATGAACACTGAAGCTTTCTTT
.	TRBV5-4	.	TRBJ2-2	CASSLNSGELFF	TGTGCCAGCAGCTTAAATTCTGGGGAGCTGTTTTTT
TRBD1	TRBV11-2	.	TRBJ2-7	CASSLARGTEQYF	TGTGCCAGCAGCTTAGCCAGGGGGACCGAGCAGTACTTC
.	TRBV10-2	.	TRBJ1-2	CASGGRAGGYTF	TGCGCCAGCGGAGGCAGGGCGGGGGGCTACACCTTC
TRBD1	TRBV19	.	TRBJ2-7	CASRQTPGQGPYEQYF	TGTGCCAGTAGGCAGACTCCGGGACAGGGCCCCTACGAGCAGTACTTC
TRBD2	TRBV7-2	.	TRBJ2-3	CASSSVAGVATDTQYF	TGTGCCAGCAGCTCGGTAGCGGGGGTCGCCACAGATACGCAGTATTTT
TRBD1	TRBV5-8	.	TRBJ1-4	CASELTGSNEKLFF	TGTGCCAGCGAATTGACAGGGTCTAATGAAAAACTGTTTTTT
.	TRBV19	.	TRBJ1-1	CASSMGVGGAEAFF	TGTGCCAGTAGTATGGGGGTGGGCGGGGCTGAAGCTTTCTTT
TRBD1	TRBV19	.	TRBJ1-5	CASSIWTGDQPQHF	TGTGCCAGTAGTATTTGGACAGGAGATCAGCCCCAGCATTTT
.	TRBV12-2	.	TRBJ2-1	CASRMGFSGGSPYNEQFF	TGTGCAAGTCGCATGGGGTTTAGCGGGGGGTCCCCCTACAATGAGCAGTTCTTC
.	TRBV19	.	TRBJ1-3	CASAAGGFSGNTIYF	TGTGCCAGTGCAGCCGGAGGGTTCTCTGGAAACACCATATATTTT
.	TRBV7-3	few	TRBJ1-1	CASSPGGLVEAFF	TGTGCCAGCAGCCCTGGGGGCCTGGTTGAAGCTTTCTTT
TRBD1	TRBV6-1	.	TRBJ2-1	CASSEGSAGGIGQFF	TGTGCCAGCAGTGAAGGTTCGGCAGGGGGAATAGGTCAGTTCTTC
.	TRBV11-3	.	TRBJ2-3	CASSLGAGSNTDTQYF	TGTGCCAGCAGCTTAGGCGCGGGCTCGAACACAGATACGCAGTATTTT
TRBD1	TRBV19	few	TRBJ2-7	CASKRGTGDREQYF	TGTGCCAGTAAAAGGGGGACAGGGGATCGCGAGCAGTACTTC
.	TRBV6-5	.	TRBJ1-3	CASTMGGSGNTIYF	TGTGCCAGCACCATGGGCGGGTCCGGAAACACCATATATTTT
TRBD1	TRBV10-2	.	TRBJ2-7	CASSRDSSYEQYF	TGCGCCAGCAGCCGGGACAGCTCCTACGAGCAGTACTTC
TRBD2	TRBV7-6	.	TRBJ2-2	CASSLRERGNTGELFF	TGTGCCAGCAGCTTGAGGGAGCGGGGGAACACCGGGGAGCTGTTTTTT
.	TRBV10-3	.	TRBJ2-5	CAISDGGLVETQYF	TGTGCCATCAGTGACGGCGGTCTTGTGGAGACCCAGTACTTC
.	TRBV6-1	.	TRBJ1-1	CASSEAIIQENTEAFF	TGTGCCAGCAGTGAAGCGATCATACAGGAGAACACTGAAGCTTTCTTT
.	TRBV18	once	TRBJ2-2	CASSAWAGLNTGELFF	TGTGCCAGCTCTGCGTGGGCAGGTCTGAACACCGGGGAGCTGTTTTTT
TRBD1	TRBV5-1	.	TRBJ1-5	CASSPTGGTNQPQHF	TGCGCCAGCAGCCCGACAGGGGGCACCAATCAGCCCCAGCATTTT
TRBD2	TRBV9	.	TRBJ2-3	CASSGSSGEITDTQYF	TGTGCCAGCAGCGGATCTAGCGGGGAGATCACAGATACGCAGTATTTT
.	TRBV7-9	.	TRBJ1-2	CASTKTRGIHGYTF	TGTGCCAGCACCAAAACCCGAGGAATTCATGGCTACACCTTC
TRBD1	TRBV6-5	.	TRBJ1-2	CASSYPTGAIYGYTF	TGTGCCAGCAGTTATCCTACAGGGGCGATTTATGGCTACACCTTC
.	TRBV11-2	.	TRBJ2-5	CASSLSVGTQETQYF	TGTGCCAGCAGCCTTTCTGTAGGGACTCAAGAGACCCAGTACTTC
.	TRBV7-7	.	TRBJ2-3	CASSPSALLSDTQYF	TGTGCTAGCAGCCCCAGCGCCCTTCTCTCAGATACGCAGTATTTT
TRBD2	TRBV18	.	TRBJ2-7	CASSPATSGGLTAEQYF	TGTGCCAGCTCACCAGCGACTAGCGGGGGCCTAACCGCGGAGCAGTACTTC
.	TRBV18	.	TRBJ1-2	CASSPLDQRGGAGYTF	TGTGCCAGCTCACCTCTTGACCAGCGCGGGGGCGCGGGCTACACCTTC